Described below is a single T cell receptor (beta chain) sequence and its context. Produced via immunoSEQ multiplex PCR; TCRdb's table is partial and in-frame only. The sample lists about 63,000 clones, around 81% occurring once. The sample belongs to a study of OX40 agonist ivuxolimab in advanced cancers. In the study overall: Partial responses were recorded for three patients, including one with hepatocellular carcinoma and two with cutaneous melanoma.

Trimming removed 5 bases from V and 7 bases from J, with 17 bases in between. The CDR3 consists of 15 residues. Germline CDR1 SEHNR, CDR2 FQNEAQ (reference sequence). The chain employs TRBV7-9 and TRBJ2-2; tentatively, D is TRBD1 or TRBD2 (6 bases each). The sample was CD4+ or CD8+ T cells sorted from blood, taken in a trial of the OX40 agonist ivuxolimab. This clonotype was sampled from an adult with an advanced solid tumor such as melanoma, head and neck, liver or kidney cancer. CDR3 loop: CASSLLRGRGGELFF. The CDR3 DNA reads as TGTGCCAGCAGCCTCCTCCGGGGGCGGGGCGGGGAGCTGTTTTTT.